This passage covers 10 T cell receptor beta chains from one sample sequenced in a study of PD-L1 blockade in urothelial cancer. Using immunoSEQ multiplex PCR, the repertoire was profiled, and TCRdb retains in-frame clones only, with some absent. This repertoire shows 56,000 or so clones, about 85% found once; its top ten account for approximately 14%. Documented time point: pretreatment peripheral blood. Sequencing was performed on PBMCs, taken around atezolizumab (anti-PD-L1) treatment. The receptors shown here come from a man between 65 and 85 years old with urothelial cancer.

This clone is a singleton in its sample. V gene TRBV16 combines with J gene TRBJ1-1, with D uncertain. V lost 3 bases to trimming and J lost 7 bases, with 9 bases between them. This CDR3 is built from 12 residues. The germline V gene has CDR1 KGHSY and CDR2 FQNENV. CDR3: CASSQFGREAFF. DNA for the CDR3: TGTGCCAGCAGCCAGTTCGGTCGTGAAGCTTTCTTT.

In this sample, this clone turned up once. The chain uses TRBV30 and TRBJ2-1, with 11 nucleotides matching TRBD2. The J segment lost 7 bases and the V segment lost 2 bases, leaving 7 bases of the junction unmatched. The CDR3 is made up of 15 amino acids. CDR1 is GTSNPN and CDR2 is SVGIG in the germline V gene (reference sequence). The CDR3 DNA follows: TGTGCCTGGAGTCTTCTAGCGGGAGGTAGGAATGAGCAGTTCTTC. Translation gives CAWSLLAGGRNEQFF.

The chain joins TRBV5-1 to TRBJ2-1; 9 nucleotides agree with TRBD1. The CDR3 has 15 residues. Germline lookup yields CDR1 SGHRS and CDR2 YFSETQ. Germline trimming cut 0 bases from V and 3 bases from J; bases unmatched to any gene: 1. The CDR3 sequence: CASSLGTGDYNEQFF. The CDR3 nucleotides read TGCGCCAGCAGCTTGGGGACAGGGGACTACAATGAGCAGTTCTTC. The variable domain in full, completed from reference TRBV5-1 and TRBJ2-1, reads KAGVTQTPRYLIKTRGQQVTLSCSPISGHRSVSWYQQTPGQGLQFLFEYFSETQRNKGNFPGRFSGRQFSNSRSEMNVSTLELGDSALYLCASSLGTGDYNEQFFGPGTRLTVL.

The gene calls are TRBV6-5 and TRBJ2-7; 12 bases agree with TRBD2. Germline V gene lookup returns CDR1 MNHEY and CDR2 SVGAGI. With 6 bases clipped from V and 7 bases from J, the junction kept 7 bases outside the gene matches. This CDR3 contains 14 residues. The CDR3 here is CASSLAGGPTEQYF. The CDR3 nucleotides are TGTGCCAGCAGCCTAGCGGGGGGGCCTACGGAGCAGTACTTC.

V and J are TRBV29-1 and TRBJ2-5; weak D call: TRBD2 (6 bases). The germline V gene has CDR1 SQVTM and CDR2 ANQGSEA. CDR3 length: 14 residues. V was pared by 5 bases and J by 5 bases, with 18 bases between. The CDR3 DNA sequence: TGCAGCGTTAGACTAGGACGGACCACGGAGACCCAGTACTTC. Translating it yields CSVRLGRTTETQYF. Together with reference TRBV29-1 and TRBJ2-5, the CDR3 gives the full variable domain: SAVISQKPSRDICQRGTSLTIQCQVDSQVTMMFWYRQQPGQSLTLIATANQGSEATYESGFVIDKFPISRPNLTFSTLTVSNMSPEDSSIYLCSVRLGRTTETQYFGPGTRLLVL.

The rearrangement links TRBV5-1 to TRBJ1-4, with TRBD1 as a possible D gene (6 bases). Germline CDR1 SGHRS, CDR2 YFSETQ. Trimming took 0 bases from V and 8 from J, leaving 11 bases between them. The CDR3 totals 14 residues. The CDR3 nucleotides are TGCGCCAGCAGCTTGGACAGGGTTAACGAAAAACTGTTTTTT. Translation gives CASSLDRVNEKLFF.

A note on this clone: An end of the junction does not agree with germline; a read error may underlie this. The chain is built from TRBV19 and TRBJ1-2; no definite D call. Germline values: CDR1 LNHDA, CDR2 SQIVND (reference sequence). The CDR3 spans 11 residues. The CDR3 loop reads CASSSNYGCTF. The CDR3 nucleotides read TGTGCCAGTAGTTCCAACTATGGCTGCACCTTC.

The V and J genes are TRBV19 and TRBJ2-1; 8 bases align to TRBD2. The trim removed 6 bases at V and 7 bases at J, leaving 11 bases unmatched. The germline V gene has CDR1 LNHDA and CDR2 SQIVND (reference sequence). The CDR3 runs 15 residues. The CDR3 DNA reads as TGTGCCAGTAGGGAGGCGGGAGGAACAAGGAATGAGCAGTTCTTC. As protein: CASREAGGTRNEQFF.

This clone was found a few times. The rearrangement uses TRBV28 and TRBJ2-1; TRBD2 aligns across 11 bases. The CDR3 extends over 14 amino acids. J gave up 7 bases and V 6 bases, and 5 bases lay outside the gene matches. Germline assignment: CDR1 MDHEN and CDR2 SYDVKM. CDR3 nucleotides: TGTGCCAGCAGACTAGCGGGAGAGGTAAATGAGCAGTTCTTC. Encoded protein: CASRLAGEVNEQFF.

This clone has a count of ten or more. This rearrangement joins TRBV5-4 to TRBJ2-7; perhaps TRBD2 as D (6 bases). From germline, CDR1 is SGHNT and CDR2 YYREEE (reference sequence). V lost 0 bases and J lost 6, with 10 bases in between. This CDR3 is built from 13 residues. As DNA, the CDR3 is TGTGCCAGCAGCTTGGGGCGGGGAAGCGAGCAGTACTTC. It translates to CASSLGRGSEQYF.